This is a list of T cell receptor beta chains from one sample in a study of OX40 agonist ivuxolimab in advanced cancers. Assay used: immunoSEQ multiplex PCR; TCRdb lists only in-frame clones, some missing. The sample holds 22,000 or so clones; around nine tenths are singletons and the top ten take 20% to 25%. The sequencing used CD4+ or CD8+ T cells sorted from blood, collected in a trial of the OX40 agonist ivuxolimab. Every receptor here comes from an adult with an advanced solid tumor such as melanoma, head and neck, liver or kidney cancer. The CDR3 runs from the conserved cysteine through the conserved F or W. The D gene is left open where the match is weak. Expanded clones are given a class, and other clones once, few, many or no size at all.

CDR3 protein	CDR3 DNA	D gene	clone size	V gene	J gene
CAISAQESSYEQYF	TGTGCCATCAGTGCCCAGGAGAGCTCCTACGAGCAGTACTTC	NA	NA	TRBV6-1	TRBJ2-7
CASSPAGTYEQYF	TGTGCCAGCAGTCCCGCGGGGACATACGAGCAGTACTTC	NA	NA	TRBV6-5	TRBJ2-7
CASSPTPGPRNEQYF	TGCGCCAGCAGCCCCACCCCGGGCCCTCGAAACGAGCAGTACTTC	NA	NA	TRBV5-1	TRBJ2-7
CASSLAGKNIQYF	TGTGCCAGCAGCTTGGCGGGGAAAAACATTCAGTACTTC	NA	NA	TRBV5-4	TRBJ2-4
CASKTSVEETQYF	TGTGCCAGCAAGACTAGCGTAGAAGAGACCCAGTACTTC	TRBD2	NA	TRBV25-1	TRBJ2-5
CASSGQDNEQFF	TGTGCCAGCAGCGGACAGGACAATGAGCAGTTCTTC	TRBD1	once	TRBV7-3	TRBJ2-1
CASSPFGSGNTIYF	TGTGCCAGCAGCCCTTTCGGCTCTGGAAACACCATATATTTT	NA	once	TRBV9	TRBJ1-3
CASSHSGDYEQYF	TGTGCCAGCAGTCATAGCGGGGACTACGAGCAGTACTTC	TRBD2	NA	TRBV11-2	TRBJ2-7
CASSGGRGGLYGYTF	TGCGCCAGCAGTGGAGGGAGGGGGGGACTCTATGGCTACACCTTC	NA	NA	TRBV10-1	TRBJ1-2
CASRPGQGSYEQYF	TGCGCCAGCAGGCCGGGACAGGGGTCCTACGAGCAGTACTTC	TRBD1	NA	TRBV5-1	TRBJ2-7
CASSVGVDYGYTF	TGTGCCAGCAGCGTTGGTGTGGACTATGGCTACACCTTC	NA	NA	TRBV11-2	TRBJ1-2
CASSLALGQLSYEQYF	TGTGCCAGCAGCTTAGCGCTCGGACAGCTCTCCTACGAGCAGTACTTC	NA	once	TRBV7-9	TRBJ2-7
CASSEPDNTDTQYF	TGTGCCAGCAGCGAGCCGGATAACACAGATACGCAGTATTTT	NA	few	TRBV9	TRBJ2-3
CASSLAGNGYEQYF	TGTGCCAGCAGCTTAGCGGGGAACGGCTACGAGCAGTACTTC	NA	NA	TRBV11-2	TRBJ2-7
CASSATPGATTDTQYF	TGTGCCAGCAGCGCCACGCCGGGGGCCACCACAGATACGCAGTATTTT	NA	NA	TRBV9	TRBJ2-3
CASRLQDNTEAFF	TGTGCCAGCAGACTTCAGGATAACACTGAAGCTTTCTTT	NA	NA	TRBV28	TRBJ1-1
CASSRTGYTEAFF	TGTGCCAGTAGTCGGACAGGGTACACTGAAGCTTTCTTT	TRBD1	NA	TRBV19	TRBJ1-1
CASSRSSGTGDGEQYF	TGCGCCAGCAGCCGGAGTTCCGGGACAGGGGATGGCGAGCAGTACTTC	TRBD1	NA	TRBV4-1	TRBJ2-7
CASSDGETATDTQYF	TGTGCCAGCAGTGATGGAGAAACCGCCACAGATACGCAGTATTTT	NA	NA	TRBV2	TRBJ2-3
CASSHQNTGELFF	TGTGCCAGCAGTCATCAGAACACCGGGGAGCTGTTTTTT	NA	NA	TRBV6-5	TRBJ2-2
CASSLATSGTDTQYF	TGTGCCAGCAGCTTAGCGACGAGCGGCACAGATACGCAGTATTTT	NA	NA	TRBV7-6	TRBJ2-3
CASSLSGLAVRETQYF	TGTGCCAGCAGCTTAAGCGGACTAGCGGTTAGGGAGACCCAGTACTTC	TRBD2	NA	TRBV7-2	TRBJ2-5
CASSGPDAYGYTF	TGTGCCAGCAGTGGCCCAGACGCCTATGGCTACACCTTC	NA	NA	TRBV28	TRBJ1-2
CASSFLQGGSEQYF	TGTGCCAGCAGTTTCTTACAGGGCGGCTCCGAGCAGTACTTC	NA	NA	TRBV28	TRBJ2-7
CASSNRDSSTDTQYF	TGTGCCAGCAGCAACCGGGACAGTAGCACAGATACGCAGTATTTT	NA	NA	TRBV21-1	TRBJ2-3
CASSLQGSYNEQFF	TGTGCCAGCAGTCTACAGGGATCCTACAATGAGCAGTTCTTC	NA	NA	TRBV27	TRBJ2-1
CASSLGDGNYEQYF	TGTGCCAGCAGTTTAGGAGACGGGAACTACGAGCAGTACTTC	NA	NA	TRBV27	TRBJ2-7
CSVEERGSQQRENF	TGCAGCGTTGAAGAACGAGGGAGTCAACAGAGGGAGAACTTC	NA	NA	TRBV29-1	TRBJ1-2
CASRDRGKQPQHF	TGTGCCAGCAGAGACAGGGGCAAGCAGCCCCAGCATTTT	TRBD1	NA	TRBV28	TRBJ1-5
CASSPGLAGGPETQYF	TGTGCCAGCAGTCCAGGACTAGCGGGGGGCCCGGAGACCCAGTACTTC	TRBD2	NA	TRBV28	TRBJ2-5
CASSLTPNTEAFF	TGTGCCAGCAGCTTGACACCGAACACTGAAGCTTTCTTT	NA	NA	TRBV5-6	TRBJ1-1
CASSLPTGGRNEAFF	TGTGCCAGCAGCCTCCCGACAGGGGGCCGTAATGAAGCTTTCTTT	TRBD1	once	TRBV7-9	TRBJ1-1
CASNRDRGRETQYF	TGTGCCAGCAACAGGGACAGGGGGCGGGAGACCCAGTACTTC	TRBD1	NA	TRBV5-5	TRBJ2-5
CASSQDRIRTGGRSGNTIYF	TGCGCCAGCAGCCAAGATCGAATAAGGACAGGGGGCCGTTCTGGAAACACCATATATTTT	TRBD1	NA	TRBV4-1	TRBJ1-3
CASTRQGENSPLHF	TGTGCCAGCACCAGACAGGGGGAGAATTCACCCCTCCACTTT	TRBD1	NA	TRBV27	TRBJ1-6
CASSRTSGGVDTGELFF	TGCGCCAGCAGTCGGACTAGCGGGGGGGTGGACACCGGGGAGCTGTTTTTT	TRBD2	NA	TRBV23-1	TRBJ2-2
CASGPTGLYEQYF	TGTGCCAGCGGACCGACAGGACTCTACGAGCAGTACTTC	NA	NA	TRBV25-1	TRBJ2-7
CASSLYRGKPYEQYF	TGTGCCAGCAGTTTGTACAGGGGGAAACCCTACGAGCAGTACTTC	TRBD1	once	TRBV27	TRBJ2-7
CASSLVAMTSYEQYF	TGTGCCAGCAGCTTAGTAGCCATGACCTCCTACGAGCAGTACTTC	NA	once	TRBV7-2	TRBJ2-7
CASSLNAPGPGNQPQHF	TGTGCCAGCAGCTTGAATGCCCCGGGACCGGGCAATCAGCCCCAGCATTTT	NA	NA	TRBV5-6	TRBJ1-5
CASSPTSGRFNEQFF	TGTGCCAGCAGCCCGACTAGCGGGAGGTTCAATGAGCAGTTCTTC	TRBD2	NA	TRBV11-2	TRBJ2-1
CAISESSGRAHYEQYF	TGTGCCATCAGTGAGTCCAGCGGGAGGGCCCACTACGAGCAGTACTTC	TRBD2	NA	TRBV10-3	TRBJ2-7
CASSGDFATYEQYF	TGTGCCAGCAGCGGGGACTTCGCTACCTACGAGCAGTACTTC	NA	once	TRBV7-3	TRBJ2-7
CASSRGQGNTEAFF	TGTGCCAGCAGCAGGGGACAGGGGAACACTGAAGCTTTCTTT	TRBD1	NA	TRBV7-8	TRBJ1-1
CASSQDRGVPGELFF	TGCGCCAGCAGCCAAGATCGGGGGGTTCCCGGGGAGCTGTTTTTT	TRBD2	NA	TRBV4-3	TRBJ2-2
CASRPGDNSPLHF	TGTGCCAGTAGACCGGGGGATAATTCACCCCTCCACTTT	NA	NA	TRBV7-9	TRBJ1-6
CASSETSGGGMDTQYF	TGTGCCAGCAGCGAGACTAGCGGGGGCGGTATGGATACGCAGTATTTT	TRBD2	NA	TRBV13	TRBJ2-3
CASRSQGYEQYF	TGTGCCAGCAGGTCACAGGGTTACGAGCAGTACTTC	NA	NA	TRBV6-6	TRBJ2-7
CASSYSSRGGYTF	TGTGCCAGCAGTTACTCGAGCAGGGGAGGCTACACCTTC	NA	NA	TRBV6-5	TRBJ1-2
CASRAGIVAEAFF	TGTGCCAGCAGGGCCGGGATTGTCGCTGAAGCTTTCTTT	NA	NA	TRBV6-1	TRBJ1-1
CASSFAAGPNEQYF	TGCGCCAGCAGCTTTGCAGCGGGCCCAAACGAGCAGTACTTC	NA	medium-sized	TRBV5-1	TRBJ2-7
CASSFGAAYGYTF	TGCGCCAGCAGCTTTGGGGCAGCTTATGGCTACACCTTC	NA	NA	TRBV5-1	TRBJ1-2
CSVLGETGELFF	TGCAGCGTACTGGGGGAGACCGGGGAGCTGTTTTTT	NA	NA	TRBV29-1	TRBJ2-2
CASTKDQEVFMTGELFF	TGTGCCAGCACCAAAGATCAGGAGGTCTTTATGACCGGGGAGCTGTTTTTT	NA	NA	TRBV7-9	TRBJ2-2
CVSSLTSGREGTQYF	TGCGTCAGCAGCTTGACTAGCGGGAGGGAGGGGACGCAGTATTTT	TRBD2	NA	TRBV5-1	TRBJ2-3